A single sample gave rise to the 12 T cell receptor beta chains below, sequenced in a study of T cell responses to AZD1222 COVID-19 vaccine. TCRdb keeps only in-frame clones here, not all; method: immunoSEQ multiplex PCR. The data contain 130,000 or so clones, about 94% of them singletons. This specimen consisted of peripheral blood, obtained on day 0 of AZD1222 vaccination. These TCRs come from an adult in good health.

This sequence joins TRBV2 and TRBJ1-2, with a tentative D call TRBD1 (6 bases). This CDR3 is 17 amino acids long. V was clipped by 6 bases and J by 0 bases, with 20 bases between them. From germline, CDR1 is SNHLY and CDR2 FYNNEI. DNA of the CDR3: TGTGCCAGCAGACGACTTCATAGGACAGCTCCTAACTATGGCTACACCTTC. This encodes CASRRLHRTAPNYGYTF.

V is TRBV19 and J is TRBJ2-5; tentatively, D is TRBD2 (5 bases). The V end was cut by 10 bases, the J end by 5 bases, with 32 bases between. This CDR3 has 18 amino acids. The V gene's germline CDR1 is LNHDA and CDR2 SQIVND (reference sequence). CDR3 residues: CAKIRAERHNISEETQYF. Here the CDR3 DNA reads TGTGCCAAGATCCGAGCGGAGCGGCACAATATCTCCGAGGAGACCCAGTACTTC.

The sample holds one count of this clone. The V call is TRBV29-1, the J call TRBJ2-3, with TRBD2 identical over 9 bases. V dropped 2 bases and J dropped 0; count of bases not matched to a gene: 3. Germline CDR1 is SQVTM and CDR2 is ANQGSEA. The CDR3 has 15 amino acids. The CDR3 coding sequence is TGCAGCGTTGAACTAGCGGGGCTTAGCACAGATACGCAGTATTTT. Its translation: CSVELAGLSTDTQYF.

V and J are TRBV28 and TRBJ1-1; D is uncertain. The CDR3 is made up of 13 amino acids. The germline V and J ends were trimmed by 7 bases and 1 base, with 10 bases remaining between them. CDR1 and CDR2 (germline): MDHEN, SYDVKM. CDR3 DNA sequence: TGTGCCAGCATGGTACGGCCGAACACTGAAGCTTTCTTT. It encodes CASMVRPNTEAFF.

This clone appeared a single time. CDR3 region: CASSRDWSYGYTF. The CDR3 DNA is TGCGCCAGCAGCCGGGACTGGAGCTATGGCTACACCTTC. The V and J genes are TRBV10-2 and TRBJ1-2; tentative D call: TRBD1 (5 bases). Per the germline V gene, CDR1 is WSHSY and CDR2 is SAAADI. The length of the CDR3 is 13 residues. With 6 bases removed from V and 4 bases from J, the gap between germline ends came to 12 bases.

The rearrangement joins TRBV29-1 to TRBJ2-2; TRBD2 is a possible D gene (6 bases). The ends were cut back, 5 bases at V and 6 bases at J, with 10 bases in the middle. Germline V gene data show CDR1 as SQVTM and CDR2 as ANQGSEA. The CDR3 is 12 residues long. CDR3 residues: CSVPRGSGELFF. In nucleotides, the CDR3 is TGCAGCGTTCCGCGGGGCTCCGGGGAGCTGTTTTTT.

The rearrangement uses TRBV11-2 and TRBJ1-6; weak D call: TRBD1 (5 bases). The CDR3 loop spans 15 amino acids. Between the trimmed V and J ends, which lost 5 bases and 5 bases, there was a span of 13 bases. Germline V gene sequence: CDR1 SGHAT, CDR2 FQNNGV. Here the CDR3 reads CASSLRGMDNSPLHF. The CDR3 region has the DNA TGTGCCAGCAGCCTAAGGGGAATGGATAATTCACCCCTCCACTTT.

The chain links TRBV5-1 to TRBJ1-2; no clear D gene. V lost 0 bases to trimming and J lost 0 bases, with 6 bases between them. The CDR3 is 14 residues long. In germline, CDR1 is SGHRS, CDR2 YFSETQ. CDR3 in amino acids: CASSLAIPNYGYTF. CDR3 coding DNA: TGCGCCAGCAGCTTGGCGATTCCTAACTATGGCTACACCTTC. The whole variable domain, filled in from reference TRBV5-1 and TRBJ1-2, reads KAGVTQTPRYLIKTRGQQVTLSCSPISGHRSVSWYQQTPGQGLQFLFEYFSETQRNKGNFPGRFSGRQFSNSRSEMNVSTLELGDSALYLCASSLAIPNYGYTFGSGTRLTVV.

About this clone itself: Other DNA sequences in the same sample also yield this CDR3. This sequence joins TRBV5-1 and TRBJ1-6; D gene unclear. This CDR3 contains 14 residues. Germline V gives CDR1 SGHRS, CDR2 YFSETQ. Trimming took 0 bases from V and 7 from J, leaving 8 bases between them. The chain's CDR3 is CASSLEVGNSPLHF. The CDR3 nucleotides read TGCGCCAGCAGCTTGGAGGTAGGCAATTCACCCCTCCACTTT.

This chain joins TRBV6-1 and TRBJ1-6; unclear D gene. The V end was cut by 4 bases, the J end by 0 bases, with 19 bases between. In germline, CDR1 is MNHNS, CDR2 SASEGT. CDR3 length: 19 amino acids. CDR3 region: CASSGSSWARSSYNSPLHF. The DNA for the CDR3 is TGTGCCAGCAGTGGAAGTAGCTGGGCGAGGAGCTCCTATAATTCACCCCTCCACTTT.

This chain links TRBV5-6 with TRBJ2-1; D call uncertain. This CDR3 contains 17 residues. Trimming took off 3 bases at V and 0 bases at J, with 16 bases between the two ends. Germline V gene lookup returns CDR1 SGHDT and CDR2 YYEEEE. The CDR3 protein is CASSSISGRSSYNEQFF. CDR3 DNA: TGTGCCAGCAGCTCTATTTCGGGCAGGAGCTCCTACAATGAGCAGTTCTTC.

This clone was seen once. The CDR3 DNA reads TGTGCCATCAGTGATGGACTAGCGGGCACCTACAATGAGCAGTTCTTC. Translation gives CAISDGLAGTYNEQFF. The chain couples TRBV10-3 to TRBJ2-1, with 11 nucleotides matching TRBD2. The trim removed 3 bases at V and 2 bases at J, leaving 3 bases unmatched. Germline V gene sequence: CDR1 ENHRY, CDR2 SYGVKD. The CDR3 length is 16 residues.